The rows below give T cell receptor beta chains drawn from one sample of a study of T cells in localized non-small cell lung cancer. The assay was immunoSEQ multiplex PCR, and TCRdb's table has in-frame clones only and misses some. This sample has approximately 3,300 clones, with about 25% found just once. The sample in question was lung tumor tissue, obtained before any cancer treatment. These receptors originate from a woman aged 35 to 69 with stage I lung adenocarcinoma. Both conserved end residues are trimmed from each CDR3. Fields, in order: J gene, V gene, CDR3 protein.

TRBJ2-1,TRBV11-3,ASSLELASGGFNEQF
TRBJ1-6,TRBV11-3,ASSPAEGRNSPLH
TRBJ2-3,TRBV11-3,ASSLDGRTTDTQY
TRBJ2-5,TRBV30,AWSVPGSLY
TRBJ1-6,TRBV23-1,ASSQDPTSSYNSPLH
TRBJ2-5,TRBV7-6,ASSLQRGGQETQY
TRBJ1-6,TRBV11-1,ASRPGRTNSPLH
TRBJ2-1,TRBV19,ASSRSWGSYNEQF
TRBJ1-5,TRBV11-3,ASSLGNQLSNQPQH
TRBJ2-5,TRBV18,ASSPRGSQETQY
TRBJ2-7,TRBV5-1,ASSLGGASYEQY
TRBJ1-6,TRBV6-8,ASTRWSNSPLH
TRBJ2-2,TRBV6-8,ASSVQYAGELF
TRBJ1-3,TRBV4-1,ASSRAPGTTGNTIY
TRBJ1-5,TRBV30,AWSVQGSRNQPQH
TRBJ1-5,TRBV4-1,ASSQVETGNWPQH
TRBJ1-6,TRBV14,ASSSQHYSPLH
TRBJ2-5,TRBV11-3,ASSSLTGEETQY
TRBJ2-5,TRBV6-8,ASSLGREETQY
TRBJ1-1,TRBV6-8,ASSYSKVGTEAF
TRBJ1-5,TRBV6-8,ASSPGSSNQPQH
TRBJ1-2,TRBV12-5,ASTPGEFYGYT
TRBJ1-1,TRBV11-3,ASSLASSRDTEAF
TRBJ2-3,TRBV6-8,ASGSSPLSTDTQY
TRBJ2-6,TRBV10-2,ASSDGRDAGANVLT
TRBJ2-1,TRBV6-8,ASKGSGASSYNEQF
TRBJ2-3,TRBV4-1,ASSQSGLADSTDTQY
TRBJ1-5,TRBV9,ASSVAGEGNQPQH
TRBJ2-7,TRBV19,ASSIIGDRGTYEQY
TRBJ2-7,TRBV28,ASRQGWGAYEQY
TRBJ2-7,TRBV19,ASSPWTGGYEQY
TRBJ2-5,TRBV30,AWNIRAEETQY
TRBJ2-3,TRBV4-1,ASSQVLARLEDTQY
TRBJ1-2,TRBV7-1,ASSSRLVGGYT
TRBJ2-1,TRBV29-1,SVEVNRADEQF
TRBJ2-1,TRBV9,ASSVGDSYNEQF
TRBJ1-2,TRBV30,AWRRGGAGANYGYT
TRBJ2-7,TRBV6-8,ASGRSALTYEQY
TRBJ1-6,TRBV12-2,ATREATFYNSPLH
TRBJ1-3,TRBV2,ASSPDGASSGNTIY
TRBJ1-1,TRBV11-3,ASSLSNRGNTEAF
TRBJ2-5,TRBV11-3,ASSERTELSETQY
TRBJ1-2,TRBV11-3,ASSPGQGYRGYT
TRBJ2-6,TRBV5-1,ASSFYPGANVLT
TRBJ2-3,TRBV15,ATSRNPRGQGYASTDTQY
TRBJ1-1,TRBV19,ASSTGRMDTEAF